The rows below give T cell receptor beta chains drawn from one sample of a study of cytomegalovirus exposure and HLA in healthy donors. The protocol was immunoSEQ multiplex PCR, while the TCRdb copy is restricted to in-frame clones and leaves out a portion. In the table there are about 140,000 clones, more than 75% of which are singletons. Sequenced material: PBMCs. Receptor source: a man younger than 35 in good health and CMV-seropositive. The CDR3 runs from the conserved cysteine through the conserved F or W. The order of the fields is V gene, D gene, clone size, J gene, CDR3 DNA, CDR3 protein. D genes are given only for firm matches. Some rows have no size entry. The others give once, few or many, or a class for an expanded clone.

>TRBV2|TRBD2|.|TRBJ2-7
TGTGCCAGCATGAGCGGGACCTCCTACGAGCAGTACTTC
CASMSGTSYEQYF
>TRBV19|.|once|TRBJ2-7
TGTGCCAGTAGTATCGATTACAGGAGAACCTACGAGCAGTACTTC
CASSIDYRRTYEQYF
>TRBV5-1|TRBD1|once|TRBJ2-7
TGCGCCAGCAGCTTGGGGGACAGGGGCTACGAGCAGTACTTC
CASSLGDRGYEQYF
>TRBV15|.|.|TRBJ2-1
TGTGCCACCAGCAGAGTTGACAGATCGGCCTACAATGAGCAGTTCTTC
CATSRVDRSAYNEQFF
>TRBV4-2|.|few|TRBJ2-5
TGTGCCAGCAGCCCACTCCGGGGCAGGGGTGACCAAGAGACCCAGTACTTC
CASSPLRGRGDQETQYF
>TRBV6-5|.|.|TRBJ1-2
TGTGCCAGCAGTTGGCAAGGGGGGGCCTCCTATGGCTACACCTTC
CASSWQGGASYGYTF
>TRBV10-1|TRBD1|.|TRBJ2-7
TGCGCCAGCAGTGAGTTACTTGACAGGGGACGGGACTACGAGCAGTACTTC
CASSELLDRGRDYEQYF
>TRBV7-5|.|.|TRBJ1-5
TGTGTCAGAAGCTTAGCCTTCCCCAGGGGTCAGCCCCAGCATTTT
CVRSLAFPRGQPQHF
>TRBV29-1|TRBD2|.|TRBJ2-1
TGCAGCGTTGGCCCCCGGGTGCTAGCGGGAGTTGGGAATGAGCAGTTCTTC
CSVGPRVLAGVGNEQFF
>TRBV2|TRBD1|.|TRBJ2-6
TGTGCCAGCAGTCTAGGGACAGGGGGGTCTGGGGCCAACGTCCTGACTTTC
CASSLGTGGSGANVLTF
>TRBV14|.|.|TRBJ1-4
TGTGCCAGCAGCCAACGGACAGCTACCTCAACTAATGAAAAACTGTTTTTT
CASSQRTATSTNEKLFF
>TRBV6-1|TRBD1|.|TRBJ2-1
TGTGCCAGCAGGGAAGGACAGGCGATTTACAATGAGCAGTTCTTC
CASREGQAIYNEQFF
>TRBV7-9|.|.|TRBJ1-2
TGTGCCAGCAGCACCGGACAGACCCGGGACTATGGCTACACCTTC
CASSTGQTRDYGYTF
>TRBV7-9|TRBD2|.|TRBJ2-3
TGTGCCAGCAGCGAGAGCGGGGGGCCGTTTCATACGCAGTATTTT
CASSESGGPFHTQYF
>TRBV10-2|TRBD2|once|TRBJ2-2
TGCGCCAGCAGTGATGGGAGCGGGAGGTACACCGGGGAGCTGTTTTTT
CASSDGSGRYTGELFF
>TRBV6-1|TRBD2|.|TRBJ2-7
TGTGCCAGCATTGGGACTAGCGGGAGCTACGAGCAGTACTTC
CASIGTSGSYEQYF
>TRBV29-1|.|.|TRBJ2-7
TGCAGCGTTGAGTTTAATTACGAGCAGTACTTC
CSVEFNYEQYF
>TRBV6-5|.|.|TRBJ2-1
TGTGCCAGCAGTTACGGGGGAGGCTACAATGAGCAGTTCTTC
CASSYGGGYNEQFF
>TRBV11-1|.|.|TRBJ2-7
TGTGCCAGCAGCTGGACAGCCTACGAGCAGTACTTC
CASSWTAYEQYF
>TRBV27|.|few|TRBJ1-6
TGTGCCAGCAGTTGGACAGCCGGCGGTTCACCCCTCCACTTT
CASSWTAGGSPLHF
>TRBV30|.|.|TRBJ2-3
TGTGCCTTGGACTTCACTAGCACAGATACGCAGTATTTT
CALDFTSTDTQYF
>TRBV5-1|.|few|TRBJ2-7
TGCGCCAGCCAGGCGGGACAGCTTTTGGAGCAGTACTTC
CASQAGQLLEQYF
>TRBV11-3|.|.|TRBJ2-7
TGTGCCAGCAGCTTAGCCCGGGTCAGCCTCTACGAGCAGTACTTC
CASSLARVSLYEQYF
>TRBV5-1|.|.|TRBJ1-2
TGCGCCAGCAGCTACCGACAGGCTCCTCTCGAGGGCTATGGCTACACCTTC
CASSYRQAPLEGYGYTF
>TRBV6-1|TRBD1|.|TRBJ2-4
TGTGCCAGCGTCGGGACAGTTAAAAACATTCAGTACTTC
CASVGTVKNIQYF
>TRBV11-3|.|many|TRBJ2-2
TGTGCCAGCAGCTTACCTGACACCGGGGAGCTGTTTTTT
CASSLPDTGELFF
>TRBV7-2|TRBD1|few|TRBJ2-7
TGTGCCAGCAGCTTAGAAGGTATACGGGACAGGTCCTACGAGCAGTACTTC
CASSLEGIRDRSYEQYF
>TRBV19|TRBD1|few|TRBJ2-2
TGTGCCAGTAGTCCCAGGACAGGCTTTAACACCGGGGAGCTGTTTTTT
CASSPRTGFNTGELFF
>TRBV27|TRBD2|.|TRBJ2-1
TGTGCCAGCAGCCGAACTAGCGGGAGAACGAATGAGCAGTTCTTC
CASSRTSGRTNEQFF
>TRBV6-5|.|.|TRBJ1-5
TGTGCCAGCAGTTACTCCGGGGGGCGAGGGGATCAGCCCCAGCATTTT
CASSYSGGRGDQPQHF
>TRBV5-1|.|.|TRBJ1-1
TGCGCCAGCAGCTTGGACACGAGCGCTGAAGCTTTCTTT
CASSLDTSAEAFF
>TRBV27|TRBD2|.|TRBJ2-3
TGTGCCAGCAGTTCGAAGGGACTAGCGGGGTCGTCCACAGATACGCAGTATTTT
CASSSKGLAGSSTDTQYF
>TRBV7-9|TRBD1|.|TRBJ1-1
TGTGCCAGCAGCAATAGACGGACAGGCCGCGAAGCTTTCTTT
CASSNRRTGREAFF
>TRBV19|.|.|TRBJ1-1
TGTGCCAGTAGTTCCCAGGTGGGAGCTTTCTTT
CASSSQVGAFF
>TRBV5-1|TRBD2|.|TRBJ2-1
TGCGCCAGCAGCTTGGTACTAGCGGGAGACAATGAGCAGTTCTTC
CASSLVLAGDNEQFF
>TRBV28|.|few|TRBJ1-6
TGTGCCAGCAGCTTGGGACACCATAATTCACCCCTCCACTTT
CASSLGHHNSPLHF
>TRBV7-9|TRBD1|.|TRBJ1-1
TGTGCCAGCAGCTTAGAAGTTCCGGGACAGGGTATGTTTGAAGCTTTCTTT
CASSLEVPGQGMFEAFF
>TRBV6-4|.|once|TRBJ1-5
TGTGCCAGCAGCCAGACGGGTGTGGAGCCCCAGCATTTT
CASSQTGVEPQHF
>TRBV11-2|TRBD1|.|TRBJ1-4
TGTGCCAGCAGCTTAGGCTCCGGGACAGTCACTAATGAAAAACTGTTTTTT
CASSLGSGTVTNEKLFF
>TRBV5-4|TRBD1|.|TRBJ2-6
TGTGCCAGCGGGACAGGGGGCGCCTCTGGGGCCAACGTCCTGACTTTC
CASGTGGASGANVLTF
>TRBV4-1|.|.|TRBJ2-7
TGCGCCAGCAGCCAAGATAGGACACTCTCCTACGAGCAGTACTTC
CASSQDRTLSYEQYF
>TRBV29-1|.|once|TRBJ2-7
TGCAGCGCCGTCCCCCGAGGATCCTACGAGCAGTACTTC
CSAVPRGSYEQYF
>TRBV9|TRBD1|.|TRBJ1-2
TGTGCCAGCAGCGTAGACAGGGGTGGCTACACCTTC
CASSVDRGGYTF
>TRBV2|TRBD2|.|TRBJ2-7
TGTGCCAGCGGGGAATACTCGGGAGGCCCGGGTGAGCAGTACTTC
CASGEYSGGPGEQYF
>TRBV5-1|.|.|TRBJ1-1
TGCGCCAGCAGCTTGGCGGGGGAGGCTTTCTTT
CASSLAGEAFF
>TRBV18|.|.|TRBJ1-2
TGTGCCAGCTCACCAACAGGGCCGACGGGTTTTGGTGGCTACACCTTC
CASSPTGPTGFGGYTF
>TRBV6-1|TRBD1|.|TRBJ1-5
TGTGCCAGCAGAGCAGGGGGTGGAAGCAATCAGCCCCAGCATTTT
CASRAGGGSNQPQHF
>TRBV5-1|TRBD1|.|TRBJ2-7
TGCGCCAGCAGCTCGGACAGGGCCTACGAGCAGTACTTC
CASSSDRAYEQYF
>TRBV2|.|many|TRBJ2-5
TGTGCCAGCAGTGTCCAGGCAGAGACCCAGTACTTC
CASSVQAETQYF